Sequencing of this T cell receptor beta chain was carried out in a study of T cell changes during pregnancy in multiple sclerosis (dated by TCRdb to between 2018 and 2021). Broadly, across the study: The study looked at changes in the T cell repertoire across pregnancy in women with multiple sclerosis.

Receptor amplification or capture employed the immunoSEQ multiplex PCR assay. This is the immuneACCESS table as TCRdb keeps it, with only in-frame sequences that have V and J called. A part of the clones is gone; compared with another copy, unresolved V genes explain less than half, and the rest is unexplained. This sample is represented by 100,000 or so clones; about 94% of them were singletons. Together, the top ten hold around 0.9% of the sample. In the germline V gene, CDR1 corresponds to KGHSH and CDR2 to LQKENI. V is cut by 5 bases and J by 3 bases, and the space between the germline ends is 20 bases. Measured from the cysteine to the phenylalanine, the CDR3 is 16 residues long. Only the CDR3 region is kept as DNA, spanning 48 bases read in frame from base 1. With regard to this clone: Which antigen it targets is not known. Per-base quality was not reported, and no clone a single base away is much larger than it.

The V and J segments used are TRBV18 and TRBJ2-7; the best D guess is TRBD2, with 6 bases matching. The TCR was taken from a female donor with multiple sclerosis, enrolled in a pregnancy study. Material: peripheral blood, obtained before pregnancy. CDR3 sequence: CASSGGKGLGSYEQYF. Here is the DNA: TGTGCCAGCTCAGGCGGAAAGGGACTCGGAAGCTACGAGCAGTACTTC.